A single sample gave rise to the 25 T cell receptor beta chains below, sequenced in a study of blood T cell repertoires in COVID-19. Method: immunoSEQ multiplex PCR; TCRdb's copy keeps in-frame clones and lacks some. The sample lists under 150,000 clones, about 85% occurring once. The sample comprised peripheral blood. The receptors here all came from an elderly man with acute or convalescent COVID-19.

The CDR3 is CASSRDRETDTQYF. Here the CDR3 DNA reads TGCGCCAGCAGCCGGGACAGGGAGACAGATACGCAGTATTTT. The chain uses TRBV5-1 and TRBJ2-3; 9 bases are a match to TRBD1. Losses at the gene ends were 4 bases for V and 3 bases for J; bases not matched to a gene: 3. This CDR3 region has 14 residues. CDR1 SGHRS and CDR2 YFSETQ come from the germline V gene.

This chain joins TRBV12-3 or TRBV12-4 and TRBJ1-6; tentatively, D is TRBD1 (6 bases). This CDR3 has 12 residues. Trimming shortened V by 7 bases and J by 9 bases, and 10 bases separated the two germline ends. CDR3 DNA sequence: TGTGCCAGCAAGCGGGGGCCTTCACCCCTCCACTTT. Translation: CASKRGPSPLHF.

This sequence joins TRBV15 and TRBJ2-7, with D possibly matching TRBD2 (6 bases). The germline V gene has CDR1 LNHNV and CDR2 YYDKDF (reference sequence). The CDR3 runs to 14 residues. The V end lost 5 bases, the J end lost 4 bases, and 15 bases lay between the germline ends. The CDR3 loop is CATSPRGTGYEQYF. The CDR3 coding sequence is TGTGCCACCAGCCCACGGGGGACGGGGTACGAGCAGTACTTC.

The genes are TRBV30 and TRBJ2-1, with 12 bases aligning to TRBD2. CDR1 GTSNPN and CDR2 SVGIG come from the germline V gene (reference sequence). V lost 0 bases and J lost 3; bases outside the gene matches: 15. The CDR3 runs 20 residues. CDR3: CAWSVRSRLAGGPVYNEQFF. In DNA form, the CDR3 reads TGTGCCTGGAGTGTACGGTCGAGGCTAGCGGGAGGGCCGGTCTACAATGAGCAGTTCTTC.

This clone was seen a handful of times. CDR3 in amino acids: CASSARTGAATGGYTF. The CDR3 coding sequence is TGCGCCAGCAGCGCCCGGACAGGGGCCGCCACCGGTGGCTACACCTTC. This chain links TRBV5-1 with TRBJ1-2, with TRBD1 matching 9 bases. The V segment lost 4 bases and the J segment 7 bases; nucleotides outside the gene matches: 14. In germline, CDR1 is SGHRS, CDR2 YFSETQ. This CDR3 region has 16 residues.

This sequence joins TRBV2 and TRBJ1-6; TRBD1 agrees at 9 bases. Germline V gives CDR1 SNHLY, CDR2 FYNNEI. The V and J ends lost 6 bases and 9 bases, in that order; junction bases with no gene match: 6. The CDR3 totals 14 residues. CDR3 DNA sequence: TGTGCCAGCAGGACGACAGGGGGTAGTTCACCCCTCCACTTT. It is translated as CASRTTGGSSPLHF.

In nucleotides, the CDR3 is TGCAGCACTATAGCGGGGGGAAACACCGGGGAGCTGTTTTTT. Protein: CSTIAGGNTGELFF. The V gene is TRBV29-1, the J gene TRBJ2-2, with 10 bases matching TRBD2. CDR1 and CDR2 (germline): SQVTM, ANQGSEA. This CDR3 spans 14 amino acids. Trimming cost V 8 bases and J 2 bases; bases outside gene matches: 5.

The chain is built from TRBV3-1 (or the pseudogene TRBV3-2) and TRBJ1-2, with unresolved D. Trimming cost V 4 bases and J 4 bases, with 19 bases left between them. The CDR3 is made up of 16 amino acids. Germline loops: CDR1 LGHDT, CDR2 YNNKEL (reference sequence). CDR3 protein: CASSPRSGGTIYGYTF. The CDR3 DNA is TGTGCCAGCAGCCCCCGGTCAGGAGGAACGATCTATGGCTACACCTTC.

The chain joins TRBV19 to TRBJ1-3; the D gene is possibly TRBD1 (5 bases). The CDR3 sequence is 14 residues long. Germline CDR1 and CDR2: LNHDA and SQIVND (reference sequence). V lost 7 bases and J 2 bases, leaving 12 bases between the germline ends. CDR3 region: CASTTEGTGNTIYF. The CDR3 coding sequence is TGTGCCAGTACCACGGAGGGGACTGGAAACACCATATATTTT. The whole variable domain, filled in from reference TRBV19 and TRBJ1-3, reads DGGITQSPKYLFRKEGQNVTLSCEQNLNHDAMYWYRQDPGQGLRLIYYSQIVNDFQKGDIAEGYSVSREKKESFPLTVTSAQKNPTAFYLCASTTEGTGNTIYFGEGSWLTVV.

The chain couples TRBV5-1 to TRBJ1-1; D unresolved. The germline V gene encodes CDR1 SGHRS and CDR2 YFSETQ. CDR3 length: 15 residues. The germline V and J ends were trimmed by 1 base and 0 bases, with 10 bases remaining between them. The CDR3 here is CASSLYGSMNTEAFF. The CDR3 bases are TGCGCCAGCAGCTTGTATGGGAGCATGAACACTGAAGCTTTCTTT.

This clone was seen a few times. The V and J genes are TRBV11-2 and TRBJ1-1, with 7 bases matching TRBD1. The germline CDR1 and CDR2 sequences are SGHAT and FQNNGV. The CDR3 has 15 residues. The J segment lost 1 base and the V segment lost 4 bases, leaving 6 bases of the junction unmatched. The CDR3 region has the DNA TGTGCCAGCAGCTCACAGGGGACCGGGAACACTGAAGCTTTCTTT. This translates into CASSSQGTGNTEAFF.

The V and J genes are TRBV27 and TRBJ1-2, with TRBD1 matching 9 bases. The CDR3 has 13 residues. Germline assignment: CDR1 MNHEY and CDR2 SMNVEV (reference sequence). The junction had 5 bases not matched to a gene; V was cut back by 5 bases and J by 7 bases. CDR3 region: CASSGQGWAGYTF. The DNA of the CDR3 is TGTGCCAGCAGTGGACAGGGGTGGGCTGGCTACACCTTC.

CDR3 residues: CASSLTRDRDSPLHF. Here the CDR3 DNA reads TGTGCCAGCAGCTTAACCCGGGACAGGGACTCACCCCTCCACTTT. J is TRBJ1-6 and V is TRBV7-3; TRBD1 agrees at 9 bases. The CDR3 spans 15 residues. Unmatched junction bases numbered 4, after V lost 0 bases and J lost 10 bases. Germline values: CDR1 SGHTA, CDR2 FQGTGA. Together with reference TRBV7-3 and TRBJ1-6, the CDR3 gives the full variable domain: GAGVSQTPSNKVTEKGKYVELRCDPISGHTALYWYRQSLGQGPEFLIYFQGTGAADDSGLPNDRFFAVRPEGSVSTLKIQRTERGDSAVYLCASSLTRDRDSPLHFGNGTRLTVT.

This chain connects TRBV29-1 to TRBJ1-3, with TRBD1 matching over 7 bases. This CDR3 has 11 amino acids. V was clipped by 7 bases and J by 8 bases; unmatched bases: 5. CDR1 is SQVTM, CDR2 ANQGSEA, per germline. CDR3 amino acids: CSAGQADTIYF. The CDR3 DNA reads TGCAGCGCTGGACAGGCAGACACCATATATTTT.

Comments on this clone: This same CDR3 is encoded by further DNA sequences in the sample. The gene calls are TRBV6-5 and TRBJ1-5; D is undetermined. This CDR3 has 14 amino acids. V lost 0 bases and J lost 3, with 6 bases in between. From germline, CDR1 is MNHEY and CDR2 SVGAGI. The CDR3 sequence: CASSYSEDNQPQHF. The CDR3 coding sequence is TGTGCCAGCAGTTACTCAGAGGACAATCAGCCCCAGCATTTT.

The J gene is TRBJ2-7, the V gene TRBV19; tentative D call: TRBD1 (6 bases). V was clipped by 7 bases and J by 1 base, with 11 bases between them. The CDR3 has 13 amino acids. Germline-derived CDR1 and CDR2 are LNHDA and SQIVND (reference sequence). CDR3 in DNA: TGTGCCAGTACCATGGGACAATCCTACGAGCAGTACTTC. It encodes CASTMGQSYEQYF. The full variable domain, completed using reference TRBV19 and TRBJ2-7, is DGGITQSPKYLFRKEGQNVTLSCEQNLNHDAMYWYRQDPGQGLRLIYYSQIVNDFQKGDIAEGYSVSREKKESFPLTVTSAQKNPTAFYLCASTMGQSYEQYFGPGTRLTVT.

This chain uses TRBV4-1 with TRBJ1-1, with TRBD1 matching over 9 bases. The length of the CDR3 is 16 residues. From germline, CDR1 is MGHRA and CDR2 YSYEKL. V shed 3 bases and J 2 bases; nucleotides not matched to a gene: 7. The CDR3 bases are TGCGCCAGCAGCCACTCCGGGACAGGGCCCAACACTGAAGCTTTCTTT. Its translation: CASSHSGTGPNTEAFF.

The chain employs TRBV24-1 and TRBJ2-7, with 8 bases fitting TRBD1. Germline trimming cut 5 bases from V and 2 bases from J; bases unmatched to any gene: 1. This CDR3 region has 13 residues. CDR1 is KGHDR and CDR2 is SFDVKD in the germline V gene. CDR3 bases: TGTGCCACCAGTGGGGACAGGACCTACGAGCAGTACTTC. Its protein is CATSGDRTYEQYF.

This rearrangement joins TRBV3-1 (or the pseudogene TRBV3-2) to TRBJ2-7, with a possible D match to TRBD1 (5 bases). Deletions cut 1 base from V and 5 bases from J, with 6 bases between. This CDR3 contains 12 residues. Germline loops: CDR1 LGHDT, CDR2 YNNKEL (reference sequence). The chain's CDR3 is CASSQVGDEQYF. As DNA, the CDR3 is TGTGCCAGCAGCCAAGTAGGGGACGAGCAGTACTTC.

The V call is TRBV6-2 or TRBV6-3, the J call TRBJ2-7, with D perhaps TRBD2 (5 bases). This CDR3 has 12 residues. Germline V lookup: CDR1 MNHEY, CDR2 SVGEGT. V was trimmed by 4 bases and J by 8 bases, leaving 12 bases between them. The CDR3 DNA reads as TGTGCCAGCAGTTCGGACTCCCGTAAGCAGTACTTC. Its protein product is CASSSDSRKQYF.

V usage is TRBV19 and J usage is TRBJ1-6, with D perhaps TRBD1 (5 bases). Germline V gives CDR1 LNHDA, CDR2 SQIVND (reference sequence). Trimming left V 3 bases short and J 6 bases short, with 9 bases between. The CDR3 runs to 14 residues. This chain's CDR3 is CASSMGGGNSPLHF. In nucleotides, the CDR3 is TGTGCCAGTAGTATGGGGGGAGGTAATTCACCCCTCCACTTT.

This chain links TRBV6-5 with TRBJ1-2; D is unresolved. Germline assignment: CDR1 MNHEY and CDR2 SVGAGI. This CDR3 spans 15 amino acids. Trimming stripped 4 bases from V and 7 bases from J, with 19 bases between. CDR3 region: CASSLSGPPVGGYTF. In DNA form, the CDR3 reads TGTGCCAGCAGTTTGTCTGGGCCCCCGGTCGGTGGCTACACCTTC.

The chain couples TRBV6-5 to TRBJ2-1; no reliable D call. The germline CDR1 and CDR2 sequences are MNHEY and SVGAGI. V was clipped by 0 bases and J by 7 bases, with 4 bases between them. The CDR3 runs to 12 residues. Here the CDR3 reads CASSYSQNEQFF. CDR3 bases: TGTGCCAGCAGTTACTCACAAAATGAGCAGTTCTTC.

The J gene is TRBJ2-2, the V gene TRBV14, with 10 bases fitting TRBD1. Unmatched junction bases numbered 4, after V lost 2 bases and J lost 4 bases. Germline CDR1 SGHDN, CDR2 FVKESK. The CDR3 has 16 amino acids. CDR3 nucleotide sequence: TGTGCCAGCAGCCAAATCGACAGGGGGCCCACCGGGGAGCTGTTTTTT. It encodes CASSQIDRGPTGELFF.

The rearrangement uses TRBV24-1 and TRBJ2-2; D is unresolved. V lost 5 bases, J lost 5 bases, and 8 bases lay in between. The CDR3 length is 13 residues. Germline lookup yields CDR1 KGHDR and CDR2 SFDVKD. The CDR3 nucleotides are TGTGCCACCAGTGTCCCGGGTACCGGGGAGCTGTTTTTT. Translated: CATSVPGTGELFF.